This TCR beta chain is drawn from a study of a mutant IDH1 vaccine in newly diagnosed glioma. This sample's time point: baseline, week 1 (first vaccination visit). Treatment specified: pre-vaccination baseline after standard-of-care therapy. CDR3 length: 17 residues. CDR1 is MDHEN and CDR2 is SYDVKM in the germline V gene. V trimming: 2 bases; J trimming: 4 bases; junction bases outside the gene matches: 11. The data were produced by immunoSEQ multiplex PCR, yet TCRdb's version contains in-frame clones alone and is incomplete. The repertoire holds around 54,000 clones, with roughly 80% as singletons. V is TRBV28 and J is TRBJ2-7, with 10 positions matching TRBD1. The sequencing used PBMCs, collected from a glioma patient treated with radiotherapy, temozolomide or both. The source of this sequence is a man between 18 and 29 years old with glioma. The CDR3 here is CASSLDRGRRLRYEQYF. Written as DNA, the CDR3 is TGTGCCAGCAGTTTAGACAGGGGGCGCAGGCTTCGTTACGAGCAGTACTTC. The full variable domain, with the rest looked up from reference TRBV28 and TRBJ2-7, is DVKVTQSSRYLVKRTGEKVFLECVQDMDHENMFWYRQDPGLGLRLIYFSYDVKMKEKGDIPEGYSVSREKKERFSLILESASTNQTSMYLCASSLDRGRRLRYEQYFGPGTRLTVT.